The 15 T cell receptor beta chains given below trace back to one sample, sequenced in a study of long-term antiretroviral therapy in people with HIV. Version v3.0 of the immunoSEQ assay ran at survey level. Data came from immunoSEQ multiplex PCR; TCRdb stores just in-frame clones and leaves some out. The sample consists of 10,000 to 15,000 clones, around 77% of them appearing once. Sequenced material: unsorted PBMCs, taken 1.3 years after starting antiretroviral therapy. The origin of the receptors is a woman aged 18 to 35 with HIV.

V is TRBV13 and J is TRBJ1-4, with 7 bases that match TRBD1. Germline CDR1 and CDR2: PRHDT and FYEKMQ (reference sequence). The V segment lost 5 bases and the J segment 4 bases; nucleotides outside the gene matches: 4. The CDR3 has 14 residues. The CDR3 sequence is CASSKRDSNEKLFF. The CDR3 DNA follows: TGTGCCAGCAGCAAAAGGGACAGTAATGAAAAACTGTTTTTT.

This chain joins TRBV28 and TRBJ1-3; tentatively, D is TRBD1 (5 bases). The germline V and J ends were trimmed by 4 bases and 0 bases, with 10 bases remaining between them. CDR3 length: 15 residues. Germline V CDR1 and CDR2: MDHEN, SYDVKM. The CDR3 here is CASSWTRSSGNTIYF. DNA for the CDR3: TGTGCCAGCAGTTGGACACGAAGCTCTGGAAACACCATATATTTT.

This chain uses TRBV27 with TRBJ2-1, with 9 bases aligning to TRBD2. The germline CDR1 and CDR2 sequences are MNHEY and SMNVEV (reference sequence). Germline trimming cut 4 bases from V and 10 bases from J; bases unmatched to any gene: 11. The CDR3 loop spans 15 amino acids. This chain's CDR3 is CASSWGLAGSGEQFF. The CDR3 nucleotides read TGTGCCAGCAGTTGGGGTCTAGCGGGAAGTGGGGAGCAGTTCTTC.

This clone has just one count. The rearrangement links TRBV15 to TRBJ2-5, with TRBD2 matching 11 bases. CDR3 length: 17 amino acids. Losses at the gene ends were 0 bases for V and 2 bases for J; bases not matched to a gene: 5. The germline V gene has CDR1 LNHNV and CDR2 YYDKDF (reference sequence). DNA of the CDR3: TGTGCCACCAGCAGAGATCGGATAGCGGGGGGGCAAGAGACCCAGTACTTC. This codes for CATSRDRIAGGQETQYF.

The rearrangement uses TRBV2 and TRBJ2-2; 7 bases are a match to TRBD1. Germline V CDR1 and CDR2: SNHLY, FYNNEI. Trimming took 4 bases from V and 5 from J; bases not matched to a gene: 1. This CDR3 has 13 amino acids. The CDR3 spells CASSGQGTGELFF. As DNA, the CDR3 is TGTGCCAGCAGTGGACAGGGTACCGGGGAGCTGTTTTTT.

The J gene is TRBJ1-2, the V gene TRBV5-6, with TRBD1 identical over 8 bases. CDR1 SGHDT and CDR2 YYEEEE come from the germline V gene. Trimming at V came to 0 bases and at J to 4 bases, leaving 8 bases not matched to a gene. The CDR3 loop spans 16 amino acids. The CDR3 loop reads CASSLGPDRVAYGYTF. As DNA, the CDR3 is TGTGCCAGCAGCTTGGGGCCGGACAGGGTGGCCTATGGCTACACCTTC.

The gene calls are TRBV15 and TRBJ2-1, with 7 bases aligning to TRBD1. Germline V gives CDR1 LNHNV, CDR2 YYDKDF (reference sequence). The V gene end was trimmed by 9 bases and the J gene end by 0 bases; junction bases not matched to a gene: 8. CDR3 length: 15 amino acids. CDR3 nucleotide sequence: TGTGCCACTGCCCGGGACAGCAGCTCCTACAATGAGCAGTTCTTC. Residues: CATARDSSSYNEQFF.

The chain has TRBV28 and TRBJ2-4, with D tentatively TRBD1 or TRBD2 (6 bases each). The CDR3 has 14 amino acids. The germline gives CDR1 MDHEN, CDR2 SYDVKM. Trimming pared 7 bases from V and 1 base from J, leaving 11 bases between. In DNA, the CDR3 is TGTGCCAGCATGGGGGGCGGTGCCAAAAACATTCAGTACTTC. Its protein product is CASMGGGAKNIQYF.

CDR3 loop: CASSLMAEQYGYTF. The CDR3, as DNA: TGTGCCAGCAGCTTAATGGCCGAGCAGTATGGCTACACCTTC. The genes are TRBV5-4 and TRBJ1-2; D is uncertain. The CDR3 is 14 residues long. V was cut by 2 bases and J by 5 bases, with 13 bases left in between. Per the germline V gene, CDR1 is SGHNT and CDR2 is YYREEE (reference sequence).

This chain links TRBV7-8 with TRBJ2-7; D ambiguous. Per germline, CDR1 SGHVS and CDR2 FQNEAQ. V dropped 0 bases and J dropped 5 bases, with 14 bases sitting between them. The CDR3 runs 15 residues. In nucleotides, the CDR3 is TGTGCCAGCAGCTTAGCGCCCAGGCCGGTGCACGAGCAGTACTTC. Translating it yields CASSLAPRPVHEQYF.

The J gene is TRBJ1-3, the V gene TRBV2; D gene unclear. The germline V gene has CDR1 SNHLY and CDR2 FYNNEI. The CDR3 runs to 12 residues. V shed 0 bases and J shed 7 bases, with 4 bases lying between them. The CDR3 DNA sequence: TGTGCCAGCAGTGAAGCGCCGAACACCATATATTTT. Protein: CASSEAPNTIYF.

This chain links TRBV18 with TRBJ1-5; 8 bases are shared with TRBD1. CDR3 length: 14 residues. Germline CDR1 is KGHSH and CDR2 is LQKENI. The V and J ends lost 3 bases and 3 bases, in that order; junction bases with no gene match: 1. CDR3 nucleotide sequence: TGTGCCAGCTCACCGACAGGGGACAATCAGCCCCAGCATTTT. It specifies CASSPTGDNQPQHF.

V is TRBV4-2 and J is TRBJ2-5; no clear D. The CDR3 sequence is 16 residues long. V was clipped by 1 base and J by 1 base, with 13 bases between them. The V gene's germline CDR1 is LGHNA and CDR2 YNFKEQ. The CDR3 DNA follows: TGTGCCAGCAGCCAAGCTCACGCAGTAGGCCAAGAGACCCAGTACTTC. It yields the protein CASSQAHAVGQETQYF.

V usage is TRBV5-1 and J usage is TRBJ2-3; 11 nucleotides line up with TRBD1. CDR3 length: 16 residues. From germline, CDR1 is SGHRS and CDR2 YFSETQ. V dropped 3 bases and J dropped 0; count of bases not matched to a gene: 3. As DNA, the CDR3 is TGCGCCAGCAGCTCGGGACAGGGGGGTAGCACAGATACGCAGTATTTT. It is translated as CASSSGQGGSTDTQYF. Combining the CDR3 with reference TRBV5-1 and TRBJ2-3 gives the whole variable domain KAGVTQTPRYLIKTRGQQVTLSCSPISGHRSVSWYQQTPGQGLQFLFEYFSETQRNKGNFPGRFSGRQFSNSRSEMNVSTLELGDSALYLCASSSGQGGSTDTQYFGPGTRLTVL.

The V gene is TRBV5-4, the J gene TRBJ1-2; TRBD1 matches at 9 bases. V dropped 5 bases and J dropped 4; count of bases not matched to a gene: 6. CDR1 SGHNT and CDR2 YYREEE come from the germline V gene (reference sequence). There are 14 residues in the CDR3. In DNA form, the CDR3 reads TGTGCCAGCAGGTTAGGGACAGGGCCCTATGGCTACACCTTC. Translated, it gives CASRLGTGPYGYTF.